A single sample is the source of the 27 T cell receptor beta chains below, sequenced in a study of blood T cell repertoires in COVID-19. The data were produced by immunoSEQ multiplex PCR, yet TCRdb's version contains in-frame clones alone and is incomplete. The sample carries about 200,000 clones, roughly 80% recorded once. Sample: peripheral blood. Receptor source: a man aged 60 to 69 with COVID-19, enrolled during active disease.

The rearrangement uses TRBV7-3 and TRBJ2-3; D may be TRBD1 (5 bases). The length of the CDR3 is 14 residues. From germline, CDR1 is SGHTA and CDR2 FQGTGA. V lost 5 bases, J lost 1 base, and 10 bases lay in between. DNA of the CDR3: TGTGCCAGCAGCCTCCAGACAGGCACAGATACGCAGTATTTT. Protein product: CASSLQTGTDTQYF.

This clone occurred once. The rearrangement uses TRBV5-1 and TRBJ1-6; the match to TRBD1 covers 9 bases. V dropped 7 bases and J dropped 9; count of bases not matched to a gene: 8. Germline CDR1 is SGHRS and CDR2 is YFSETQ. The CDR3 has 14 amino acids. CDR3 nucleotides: TGCGCCAGCGCCTCGGACAGGGGAATTTCACCCCTCCACTTT. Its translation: CASASDRGISPLHF.

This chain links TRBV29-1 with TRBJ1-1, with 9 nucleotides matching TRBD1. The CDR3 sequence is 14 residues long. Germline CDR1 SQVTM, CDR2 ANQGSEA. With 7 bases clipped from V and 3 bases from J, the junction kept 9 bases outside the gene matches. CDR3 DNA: TGCAGCGCTACGACCGGGACAGGGCACACTGAAGCTTTCTTT. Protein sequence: CSATTGTGHTEAFF.

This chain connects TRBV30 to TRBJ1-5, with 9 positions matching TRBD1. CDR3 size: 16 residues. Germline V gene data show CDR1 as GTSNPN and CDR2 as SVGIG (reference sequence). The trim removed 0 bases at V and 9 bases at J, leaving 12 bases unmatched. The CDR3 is CAWSVRSGTGFLPQHF. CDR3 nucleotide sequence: TGTGCCTGGAGTGTACGAAGTGGGACAGGGTTTTTGCCCCAGCATTTT.

CDR3 in DNA: TGTGCCAGCAGTTTAAGACAGTTGAACACTGAAGCTTTCTTT. It is translated as CASSLRQLNTEAFF. The gene calls are TRBV27 and TRBJ1-1, with TRBD1 as a possible D gene (5 bases). Trimming stripped 2 bases from V and 0 bases from J, with 7 bases between. The length of the CDR3 is 14 residues. From germline, CDR1 is MNHEY and CDR2 SMNVEV (reference sequence).

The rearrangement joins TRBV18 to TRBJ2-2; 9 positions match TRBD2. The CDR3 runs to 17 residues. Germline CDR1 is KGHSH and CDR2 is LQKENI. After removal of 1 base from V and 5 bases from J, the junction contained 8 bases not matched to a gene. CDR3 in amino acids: CASSPRVAGEKTGELFF. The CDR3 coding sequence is TGTGCCAGCTCACCACGAGTAGCGGGAGAAAAGACCGGGGAGCTGTTTTTT.

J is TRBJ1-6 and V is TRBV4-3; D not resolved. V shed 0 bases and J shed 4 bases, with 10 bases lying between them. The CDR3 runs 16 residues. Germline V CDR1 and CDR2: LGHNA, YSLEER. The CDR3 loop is CASSQESRPYNSPLHF. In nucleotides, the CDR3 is TGCGCCAGCAGCCAAGAATCCAGGCCTTATAATTCACCCCTCCACTTT.

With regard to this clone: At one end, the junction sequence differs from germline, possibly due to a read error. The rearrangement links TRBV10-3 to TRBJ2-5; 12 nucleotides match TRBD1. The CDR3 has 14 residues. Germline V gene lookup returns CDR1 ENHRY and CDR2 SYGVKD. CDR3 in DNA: TGTGCCATCAGCTGGGACAGGGGGCAAGCGACCCAGTACTTC. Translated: CAISWDRGQATQYF.

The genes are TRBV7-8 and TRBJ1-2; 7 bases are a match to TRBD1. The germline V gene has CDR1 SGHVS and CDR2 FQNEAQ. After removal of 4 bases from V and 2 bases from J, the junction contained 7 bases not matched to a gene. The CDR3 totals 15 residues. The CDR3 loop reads CASSSQGTVNYGYTF. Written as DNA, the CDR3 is TGTGCCAGCAGCTCGCAAGGGACAGTGAACTATGGCTACACCTTC. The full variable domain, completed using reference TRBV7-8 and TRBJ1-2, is GAGVSQSPRYKVAKRGQDVALRCDPISGHVSLFWYQQALGQGPEFLTYFQNEAQLDKSGLPSDRFFAERPEGSVSTLKIQRTQQEDSAVYLCASSSQGTVNYGYTFGSGTRLTVV.

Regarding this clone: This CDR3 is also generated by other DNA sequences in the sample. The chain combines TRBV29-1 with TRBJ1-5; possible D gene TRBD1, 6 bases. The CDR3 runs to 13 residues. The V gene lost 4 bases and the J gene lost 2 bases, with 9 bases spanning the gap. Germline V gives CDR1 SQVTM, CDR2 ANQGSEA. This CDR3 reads CSVAQGGNQPQHF. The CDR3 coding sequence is TGCAGCGTTGCACAGGGTGGCAATCAGCCCCAGCATTTT.

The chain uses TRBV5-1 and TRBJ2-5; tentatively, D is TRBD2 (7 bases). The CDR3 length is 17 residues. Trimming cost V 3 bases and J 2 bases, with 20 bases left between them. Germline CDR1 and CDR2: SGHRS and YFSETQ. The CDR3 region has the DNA TGCGCCAGCAGCTCGGCGTGGGGGCGGGGGCCTCAAGAGACCCAGTACTTC. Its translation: CASSSAWGRGPQETQYF.

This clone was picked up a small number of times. DNA of the CDR3: TGTGCCAGCAGCCGCCTCCCAGGCATTAACACTGAAGCTTTCTTT. Its translation: CASSRLPGINTEAFF. The genes are TRBV4-2 and TRBJ1-1; unclear D gene. This CDR3 comprises 15 residues. Germline V lookup: CDR1 LGHNA, CDR2 YNFKEQ. The V end lost 4 bases, the J end lost 2 bases, and 14 bases lay between the germline ends.

The CDR3 is CASSPDGKGGSYGYTF. CDR3 nucleotides: TGTGCCAGCTCACCGGATGGAAAGGGAGGAAGCTATGGCTACACCTTC. The chain combines TRBV18 with TRBJ1-2, with D uncertain. V was shortened by 3 bases and J by 4 bases, with 18 bases between the two germline ends. The CDR3 runs to 16 residues. Germline CDR1 KGHSH, CDR2 LQKENI.

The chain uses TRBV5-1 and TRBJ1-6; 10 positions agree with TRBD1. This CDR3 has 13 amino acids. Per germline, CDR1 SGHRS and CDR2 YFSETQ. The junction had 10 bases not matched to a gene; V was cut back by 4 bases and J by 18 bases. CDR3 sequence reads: CASSPGDRGDRHF. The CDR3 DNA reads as TGCGCCAGCAGCCCGGGGGACAGGGGAGATCGCCACTTT.

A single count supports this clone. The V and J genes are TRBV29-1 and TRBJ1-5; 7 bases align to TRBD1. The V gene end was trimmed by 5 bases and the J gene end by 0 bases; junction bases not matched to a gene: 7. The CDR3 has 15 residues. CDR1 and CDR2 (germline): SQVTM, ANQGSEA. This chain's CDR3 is CSVITGTASNQPQHF. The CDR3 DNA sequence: TGCAGCGTTATTACCGGGACAGCTAGCAATCAGCCCCAGCATTTT.

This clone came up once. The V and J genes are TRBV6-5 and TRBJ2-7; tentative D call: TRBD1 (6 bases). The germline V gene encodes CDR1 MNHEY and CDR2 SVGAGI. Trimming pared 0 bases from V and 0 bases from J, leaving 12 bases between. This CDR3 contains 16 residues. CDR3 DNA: TGTGCCAGCAGTTACTCGTACAGGGCTATCTCCTACGAGCAGTACTTC. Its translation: CASSYSYRAISYEQYF.

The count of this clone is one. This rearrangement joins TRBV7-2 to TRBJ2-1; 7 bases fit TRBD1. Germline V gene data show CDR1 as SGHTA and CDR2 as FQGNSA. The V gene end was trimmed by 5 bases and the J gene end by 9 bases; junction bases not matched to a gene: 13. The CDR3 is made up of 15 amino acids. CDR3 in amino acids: CASSPGGPHRGEQFF. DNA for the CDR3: TGTGCCAGCAGCCCAGGGGGACCCCACCGAGGTGAGCAGTTCTTC.

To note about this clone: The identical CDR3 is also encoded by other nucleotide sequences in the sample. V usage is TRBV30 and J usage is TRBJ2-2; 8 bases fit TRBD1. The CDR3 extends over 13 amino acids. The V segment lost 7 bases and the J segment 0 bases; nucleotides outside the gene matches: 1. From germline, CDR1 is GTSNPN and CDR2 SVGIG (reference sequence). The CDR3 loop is CALTGANTGELFF. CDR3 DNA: TGTGCCTTGACAGGGGCGAACACCGGGGAGCTGTTTTTT.

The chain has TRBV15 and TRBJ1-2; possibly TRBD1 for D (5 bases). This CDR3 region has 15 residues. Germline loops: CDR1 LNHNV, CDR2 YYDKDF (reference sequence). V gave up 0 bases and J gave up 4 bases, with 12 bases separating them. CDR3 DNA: TGTGCCACCAGCAGAGATACTGGACACTCCTATGGCTACACCTTC. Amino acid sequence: CATSRDTGHSYGYTF.

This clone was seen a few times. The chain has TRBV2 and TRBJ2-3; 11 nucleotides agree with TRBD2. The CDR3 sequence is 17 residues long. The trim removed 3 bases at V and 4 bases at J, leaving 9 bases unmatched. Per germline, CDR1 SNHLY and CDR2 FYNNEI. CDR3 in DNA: TGTGCCAGCAGTGAGTATACTCTAGCGGGAGGAGCAGATACGCAGTATTTT. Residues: CASSEYTLAGGADTQYF. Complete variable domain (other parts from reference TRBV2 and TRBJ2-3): EPEVTQTPSHQVTQMGQEVILRCVPISNHLYFYWYRQILGQKVEFLVSFYNNEISEKSEIFDDQFSVERPDGSNFTLKIRSTKLEDSAMYFCASSEYTLAGGADTQYFGPGTRLTVL.

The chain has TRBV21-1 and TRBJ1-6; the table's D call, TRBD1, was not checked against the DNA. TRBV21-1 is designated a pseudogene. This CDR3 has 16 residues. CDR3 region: CASSKGLDSYNSPLHF. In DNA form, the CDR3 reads TGTGCCAGCAGCAAAGGGTTGGACAGCTATAATTCACCCCTCCACTTT.

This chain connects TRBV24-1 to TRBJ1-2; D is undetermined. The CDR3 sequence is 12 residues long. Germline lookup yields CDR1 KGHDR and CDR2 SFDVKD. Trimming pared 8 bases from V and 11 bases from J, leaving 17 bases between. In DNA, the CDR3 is TGTGCCACCAATGCGGGCACCGAAGGGTACACCTTC. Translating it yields CATNAGTEGYTF.

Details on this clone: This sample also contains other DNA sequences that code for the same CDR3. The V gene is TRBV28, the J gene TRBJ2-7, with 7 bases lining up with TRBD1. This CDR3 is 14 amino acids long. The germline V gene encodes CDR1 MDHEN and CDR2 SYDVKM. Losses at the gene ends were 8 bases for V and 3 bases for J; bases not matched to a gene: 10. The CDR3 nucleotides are TGTGCCAGCTTGCCGGGACAGACCCTCTACGAGCAGTACTTC. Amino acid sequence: CASLPGQTLYEQYF.

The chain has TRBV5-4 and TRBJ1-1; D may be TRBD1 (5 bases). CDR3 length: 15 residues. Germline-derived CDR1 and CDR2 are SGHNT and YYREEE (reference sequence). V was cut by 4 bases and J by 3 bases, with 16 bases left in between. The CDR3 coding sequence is TGTGCCAGCAGCCCCGACCCGGGGGGAGACACTGAAGCTTTCTTT. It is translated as CASSPDPGGDTEAFF.

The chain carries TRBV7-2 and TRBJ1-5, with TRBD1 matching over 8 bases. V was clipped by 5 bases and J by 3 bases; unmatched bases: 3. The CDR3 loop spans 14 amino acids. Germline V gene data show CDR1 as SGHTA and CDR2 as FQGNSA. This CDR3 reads CASSPDRVNQPQHF. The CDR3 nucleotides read TGTGCCAGCAGCCCGGACAGGGTCAATCAGCCCCAGCATTTT.

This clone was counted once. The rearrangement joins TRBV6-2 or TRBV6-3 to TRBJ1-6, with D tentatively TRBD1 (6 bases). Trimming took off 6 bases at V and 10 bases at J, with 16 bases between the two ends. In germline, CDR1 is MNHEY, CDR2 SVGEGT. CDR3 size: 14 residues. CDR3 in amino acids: CASSVVRGESPLHF. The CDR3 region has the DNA TGTGCCAGCAGCGTGGTCAGGGGTGAGTCACCCCTCCACTTT.

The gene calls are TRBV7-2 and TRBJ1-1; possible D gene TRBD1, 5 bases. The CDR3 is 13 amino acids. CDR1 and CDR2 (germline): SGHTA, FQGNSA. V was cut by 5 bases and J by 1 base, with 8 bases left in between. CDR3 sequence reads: CASSADRNTEAFF. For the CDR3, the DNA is TGTGCCAGCAGCGCAGACAGGAACACTGAAGCTTTCTTT.